A single sample is the source of the 10 T cell receptor beta chains below, sequenced in a study of CD8 T cells in Susac syndrome. An amount of RNA that ranged from roughly 0.5 to 1 ug was reverse transcribed with random hexamers. From the immunoSEQ multiplex PCR reads, TCRdb called clonotypes with MiXCR, one entry per CDR3 protein. The sample consists of 170,000 or so distinct CDR3 sequences, around 95% of them appearing once. The specimen was CD4+ T cells from PBMCs. The source is a human donor with Susac syndrome.

The chain couples TRBV5-1 to TRBJ2-2; TRBD1 might be the D (6 bases). Per the germline V gene, CDR1 is SGHRS and CDR2 is YFSETQ. The V end was cut by 6 bases, the J end by 3 bases, with 15 bases between. This CDR3 has 15 amino acids. The CDR3 coding sequence is TGCGCCAGCACCAGGGGCGACAAGGACACCGGGGAGCTGTTTTTT. Its protein product is CASTRGDKDTGELFF.

The chain employs TRBV10-3 and TRBJ2-5; D ambiguous. Germline V gene sequence: CDR1 ENHRY, CDR2 SYGVKD. CDR3 length equals 16 residues. Deletions cut 0 bases from V and 3 bases from J, with 14 bases between. The DNA of the CDR3 is TGTGCCATCAGTGAGTCGAGTGGTGGACGAGAAGAGACCCAGTACTTC. Its translation is CAISESSGGREETQYF.

This clonotype was picked up a small number of times. The V call is TRBV5-4, the J call TRBJ1-1, with 7 nucleotides matching TRBD1. V lost 0 bases to trimming and J lost 4 bases; unmatched junction nucleotides: 3. Per germline, CDR1 SGHNT and CDR2 YYREEE (reference sequence). CDR3 size: 14 residues. The CDR3 protein is CASSLGQGRTEAFF. The CDR3 bases are TGTGCCAGCAGCTTGGGACAGGGCCGCACTGAAGCTTTCTTT.

The genes are TRBV2 and TRBJ2-3, with no clear D. In germline, CDR1 is SNHLY, CDR2 FYNNEI. The V gene lost 3 bases and the J gene lost 1 base, with 14 bases spanning the gap. The CDR3 has 16 residues. The CDR3 sequence is CASSDIGAIGTDTQYF. CDR3 nucleotides: TGTGCCAGCAGTGATATAGGAGCGATAGGCACAGATACGCAGTATTTT.

J is TRBJ2-7 and V is TRBV2; D is unresolved. Trimming took 5 bases from V and 3 from J, leaving 8 bases between them. Germline assignment: CDR1 SNHLY and CDR2 FYNNEI. This CDR3 spans 12 amino acids. The CDR3 nucleotides read TGTGCCAGCAGTCGCGACAACTACGAGCAGTACGTC. Its protein is CASSRDNYEQYV.

This chain joins TRBV5-1 and TRBJ1-4; D may be TRBD1 (6 bases). This CDR3 spans 16 amino acids. The V gene's germline CDR1 is SGHRS and CDR2 YFSETQ. Trimming stripped 3 bases from V and 0 bases from J, with 12 bases between. As DNA, the CDR3 is TGCGCCAGCAGCTATTCAGGGGCCGCAACTAATGAAAAACTGTTTTTT. Amino acid sequence: CASSYSGAATNEKLFF. The full variable domain, rest sourced from reference TRBV5-1 and TRBJ1-4, is KAGVTQTPRYLIKTRGQQVTLSCSPISGHRSVSWYQQTPGQGLQFLFEYFSETQRNKGNFPGRFSGRQFSNSRSEMNVSTLELGDSALYLCASSYSGAATNEKLFFGSGTQLSVL.

The chain couples TRBV5-4 to TRBJ2-1; 8 bases agree with TRBD2. CDR3 length equals 16 residues. Germline loops: CDR1 SGHNT, CDR2 YYREEE (reference sequence). Trimming took 2 bases from V and 4 from J; bases not matched to a gene: 8. CDR3 in DNA: TGTGCCAGCAGCTTAGGCCCTAGCGGGCCTTACAATGAGCAGTTCTTC. Encoded protein: CASSLGPSGPYNEQFF.

The chain has TRBV7-9 and TRBJ1-5, with 7 bases fitting TRBD1. The CDR3 runs 14 residues. Germline lookup yields CDR1 SEHNR and CDR2 FQNEAQ (reference sequence). The trim removed 5 bases at V and 5 bases at J, leaving 6 bases unmatched. The CDR3 protein is CASSPGGGDQPQHF. The CDR3 DNA follows: TGTGCCAGCAGCCCAGGGGGTGGGGATCAGCCCCAGCATTTT.

This rearrangement joins TRBV10-2 to TRBJ2-7; TRBD2 agrees at 12 bases. The CDR3 loop spans 15 amino acids. The ends lost 5 bases at V and 6 bases at J; junction bases unmatched: 8. From germline, CDR1 is WSHSY and CDR2 SAAADI. The CDR3 region is CASSPQTSGSGEQYF. In DNA form, the CDR3 reads TGCGCCAGCAGTCCACAGACTAGCGGGAGTGGCGAGCAGTACTTC.

This clonotype appeared once. V is TRBV30 and J is TRBJ2-4; D is undetermined. Germline CDR1 is GTSNPN and CDR2 is SVGIG (reference sequence). CDR3 length equals 12 residues. V gave up 3 bases and J gave up 8 bases, with 11 bases separating them. CDR3 residues: CAWRPQWYIQYF. DNA for the CDR3: TGTGCCTGGAGACCCCAGTGGTACATTCAGTACTTC.